Detailed here is one T cell receptor beta chain. The CDR3 loop spans 15 amino acids. The germline CDR1 and CDR2 sequences are LNHDA and SQIVND (reference sequence). Unmatched junction bases numbered 4, after V lost 5 bases and J lost 1 base. Here immunoSEQ multiplex PCR was the method, and the copy in TCRdb shows in-frame clones only, minus some. The table records about 370,000 clones, approximately 90% of them present only once. These data originate in a study of blood T cell repertoires in COVID-19. The sequencing sample was made of PBMCs or T cells enriched from blood (not recorded which). The clonotype was recovered from a young man who had recovered from COVID-19. The chain combines TRBV19 with TRBJ2-7; 11 bases match TRBD1. The CDR3 is CASSGGTGGSYEQYF. The CDR3 region has the DNA TGTGCCAGTAGTGGAGGGACAGGGGGTTCCTACGAGCAGTACTTC.